This is a list of T cell receptor beta chains from one sample in a study of CD8 T cells in Susac syndrome. TCRdb re-analysed the immunoSEQ multiplex PCR reads in MiXCR, keeping a single row per CDR3 protein. Of about 140,000 distinct CDR3 sequences in the sample, about 95% were seen once. Sequencing was done on a sample of CD4+ T cells from PBMCs. The receptors derive from a human donor with multiple sclerosis. CDR3s include the opening cysteine and the closing phenylalanine or tryptophan. The D gene is left open where the match is weak. Clone size is shown for a subset of rows, as once, few, many or a class of expanded clone.

d_call,v_call,j_call,clone_size,cdr3_nt,cdr3_aa
TRBD1,TRBV29-1,TRBJ2-5,NA,TGCAGCGCCTTCGGGACAGGGGTTGGGACCCAGTACTTC,CSAFGTGVGTQYF
NA,TRBV29-1,TRBJ2-3,NA,TGCAGCGTTGAAGATCAAACTAGATTTTGGTATTTT,CSVEDQTRFWYF
NA,TRBV25-1,TRBJ1-2,NA,TGTGCCAGCAGCCCAGGGACAACGTATGGCTACACCTTC,CASSPGTTYGYTF
NA,TRBV20-1,TRBJ1-6,NA,TGCAGTGTTATCCTACGGGGTGGCTCCTATAATTCACCCCTCCACTTT,CSVILRGGSYNSPLHF
TRBD1,TRBV20-1,TRBJ2-7,NA,TGCAGTGCGATAGGACAGGGGGCGAACCCCTACGAGCAGTACTTC,CSAIGQGANPYEQYF
NA,TRBV7-8,TRBJ2-7,NA,TGTGCCAGCAGCTTAGCCGAGACAAGCTACTACGAGCAGTACTTC,CASSLAETSYYEQYF
TRBD2,TRBV29-1,TRBJ2-7,few,TGCAGCGTCCGACTAGCGGGCCCTTACGAGCAGTACTTC,CSVRLAGPYEQYF
NA,TRBV30,TRBJ1-1,NA,TGTGCTGGATTGTTGGGCACTGAAGCTTTCTTT,CAGLLGTEAFF
NA,TRBV9,TRBJ1-1,NA,TGTGCCAGCAGCGTAGTGGACGGACAGAACACTGAAGCTTTCTTT,CASSVVDGQNTEAFF
TRBD1,TRBV9,TRBJ2-5,once,TGTGCCAGCAGCGTAGCCCCGGACAGGGGAGAGACCCAGTACTTC,CASSVAPDRGETQYF
TRBD2,TRBV2,TRBJ2-1,NA,TGTGCCGGACGGCGGGAGGCCGGTTCCAATGAGCAGTTCTTC,CAGRREAGSNEQFF
TRBD1,TRBV6-6,TRBJ2-6,NA,TGTGCCACAGGGGGCTCTGGGGCCAACGTCCTGACTTTC,CATGGSGANVLTF
NA,TRBV27,TRBJ2-3,NA,TGTGCCAGCAGTCTCGGCGGAGGTACGCAGTATTTT,CASSLGGGTQYF
NA,TRBV7-2,TRBJ2-4,NA,TGTGCCAGCAGCCCCACCGGACAAAACATTCAGTACTTC,CASSPTGQNIQYF
TRBD1,TRBV5-1,TRBJ2-7,NA,TGCGCCAGCAGCTTGAAAGGGGGCAGCTACGAGCAGTACTTC,CASSLKGGSYEQYF
NA,TRBV12-3/TRBV12-4,TRBJ2-7,once,TGTGCCAGCAGCCTTCTGGGACGATCCTACGAGCAGTACTTC,CASSLLGRSYEQYF
NA,TRBV19,TRBJ1-1,NA,TGTGCCAGTACCGCGTCGGGGGGTAAGGCTGAAGCTTTCTTT,CASTASGGKAEAFF
NA,TRBV9,TRBJ2-3,NA,TGTGCCAGCAGCGTGGCCACAGATACGCAGTATTTT,CASSVATDTQYF
NA,TRBV6-2/TRBV6-3,TRBJ2-7,NA,TGTGCCAGCAGTTACGACAAAGACGAGCAGTACTTC,CASSYDKDEQYF
NA,TRBV7-6,TRBJ2-5,NA,TGTGCCAGCAGCTTGGACAGAGGACAGTACTTC,CASSLDRGQYF
NA,TRBV4-1,TRBJ2-5,NA,TGCGCCAGCAGCCAAACGTGGAGCCAAGAGACCCAGTACTTC,CASSQTWSQETQYF
TRBD2,TRBV13,TRBJ2-5,NA,TGTGCCAGCAGCTCCACGCCGGCTAGCGGGACCCAAGAGACCCAGTACTTC,CASSSTPASGTQETQYF
TRBD1,TRBV3-1,TRBJ1-1,NA,TGTGCCAGCAGCCAACACAGCTCAGGGGGGCGAGGCACTGAAGCTTTCTTT,CASSQHSSGGRGTEAFF
NA,TRBV12-3/TRBV12-4,TRBJ2-7,NA,TGTGCCAGCCCTAGGACATTTGGGGAGTACTTC,CASPRTFGEYF
NA,TRBV5-1,TRBJ1-2,NA,TGCGCCAGCAGCCGGGATCAGGGGACGGGCTATGGCTACACCTTC,CASSRDQGTGYGYTF
TRBD1,TRBV6-5,TRBJ2-1,NA,TGTGCCAGCAGTCGACAGGGGAGCTCCTACAATGAGCAGTTCTTC,CASSRQGSSYNEQFF
NA,TRBV7-2,TRBJ1-1,NA,TGTGCCAGCAGCTCCAGAGCGGCGAACACTGAAGCTTTCTTT,CASSSRAANTEAFF
NA,TRBV18,TRBJ2-3,NA,TGTGCCAGCTCACCACCGCTTATCACAGATACGCAGTATTTT,CASSPPLITDTQYF
TRBD2,TRBV20-1,TRBJ2-3,NA,TGCAGTGCCCTTCGGGCTAGCGGAACAGATACGCAGTATTTT,CSALRASGTDTQYF
NA,TRBV13,TRBJ2-3,NA,TGTGCCAGCAGCTTAGGTCGCCCTACAGATACGCAGTATTTT,CASSLGRPTDTQYF
NA,TRBV9,TRBJ2-3,few,TGTGCCAGCAGCGTAGTTGGCACAGATACGCAGTATTTT,CASSVVGTDTQYF
TRBD2,TRBV9,TRBJ2-5,NA,TGTGCCAGCAGCGTAGGGAGCGGGGGGTACCAAGAGACCCAGTACTTC,CASSVGSGGYQETQYF
NA,TRBV7-9,TRBJ1-1,NA,TGTGCCAGCAGCTTATGGGTGGGGACTGCTGACACTGAAGCTTTCTTT,CASSLWVGTADTEAFF
TRBD2,TRBV5-1,TRBJ2-3,NA,TGCGCCAGCACGGGGGGAGAGGCTAGCGGGAGAAAGACGCAGTATTTT,CASTGGEASGRKTQYF
NA,TRBV24-1,TRBJ2-5,NA,TGTGCCACCAGTGATCCGGTACCCCGGCAAGAGACCCAGTACTTC,CATSDPVPRQETQYF
NA,TRBV6-1,TRBJ1-6,NA,TGTGCCAGCGGACAGCCGAGCTCCTATAATTCACCCCTCCACTTT,CASGQPSSYNSPLHF
TRBD1,TRBV9,TRBJ2-5,NA,TGTGCCAGCAGCCCCCGACAGGGGTCGTTCCAAGAGACCCAGTACTTC,CASSPRQGSFQETQYF
TRBD1,TRBV12-3/TRBV12-4,TRBJ1-5,NA,TGTGCCAGCAGTCTGATGGTAGGGGGCTATCAGCCCCAGCATTTT,CASSLMVGGYQPQHF
NA,TRBV5-1,TRBJ1-1,once,TGCGCCAGCAGCTTGCTTACCGGGACGGGGGGAAACACTGAAGCTTTCTTT,CASSLLTGTGGNTEAFF
TRBD1,TRBV4-2,TRBJ1-4,NA,TGTGCCAGCAGCCAACCGGGACAGGGGGCAAGTGAAAAACTGTTTTTT,CASSQPGQGASEKLFF
NA,TRBV20-1,TRBJ1-1,NA,TGCAGTGCTAGACAGGATGAAGCTTTCTTT,CSARQDEAFF
NA,TRBV4-2,TRBJ2-7,NA,TGTGCCAGCAGCCAAGTGATGGGACAATCCTACGAGCAGTACTTC,CASSQVMGQSYEQYF
TRBD2,TRBV20-1,TRBJ2-1,NA,TGCAGTGCTAGAGTAACAGCGGGAGTTATCAATGAGCAGTTCTTC,CSARVTAGVINEQFF